What follows are 17 T cell receptor beta chains derived from one specimen sequenced in a study of T cells in Graves' hyperthyroidism and ophthalmopathy. TCR beta CDR3 region amplification was performed from RNA transcripts. The HTBI primer set drove a first-round RT-PCR of the TCR CDR3. Each CDR3 protein gets one entry after TCRdb re-called the multiplex PCR reads with MiXCR. The table records about 350,000 distinct CDR3 sequences, approximately 14% of them present only once. Sequenced sample: blood. These receptors all stem from a woman aged 30 to 39 with Graves' hyperthyroidism.

The chain joins TRBV19 to TRBJ2-1, with 7 bases matching TRBD2. There are 16 residues in the CDR3. Germline V lookup: CDR1 LNHDA, CDR2 SQIVND (reference sequence). V lost 2 bases, J lost 2 bases, and 6 bases stayed unmatched. The CDR3 here is CASSIFSGITYNEQFF. DNA of the CDR3: TGTGCCAGTAGTATATTCAGCGGGATAACCTACAATGAGCAGTTCTTC.

This chain connects TRBV2 to TRBJ2-1, with 8 bases identical to TRBD2. Trimming at V came to 10 bases and at J to 6 bases, leaving 8 bases not matched to a gene. Germline-derived CDR1 and CDR2 are SNHLY and FYNNEI. The CDR3 covers 13 residues. The CDR3: CATVAGYGNEQFF. Written as DNA, the CDR3 is TGTGCCACTGTAGCGGGATATGGCAATGAGCAGTTCTTC.

This clonotype was counted between two and nine times. The chain employs TRBV20-1 and TRBJ2-1; TRBD2 matches at 9 bases. Germline CDR1 is DFQATT and CDR2 is SNEGSKA (reference sequence). The CDR3 loop spans 15 amino acids. V shed 7 bases, J shed 8 bases, and the junction held 15 bases outside the gene matches. CDR3 amino acids: CSVHPGTSYSHEQFF. The CDR3 DNA follows: TGCAGTGTCCACCCCGGGACTAGCTATTCGCATGAGCAGTTCTTC.

This clonotype was detected a few times. The chain couples TRBV30 to TRBJ2-7, with D possibly TRBD2 on 6 matching bases. Germline assignment: CDR1 GTSNPN and CDR2 SVGIG (reference sequence). The CDR3 length is 12 residues. Trimming took off 3 bases at V and 3 bases at J, with 9 bases between the two ends. The DNA of the CDR3 is TGTGCCTGGAGGCCAGCGGGCTACGAGCAGTACTTC. Amino acids: CAWRPAGYEQYF.

The table lists this clonotype with many counts. The chain joins TRBV7-2 to TRBJ2-1; D is unclear. V dropped 0 bases and J dropped 3 bases, with 6 bases sitting between them. CDR1 and CDR2 from the germline V gene are SGHTA and FQGNSA. The CDR3 extends over 14 amino acids. CDR3 DNA: TGTGCCAGCAGCTTAGCCAACTACTACAATGAGCAGTTCTTC. Translating gives CASSLANYYNEQFF.

The rearrangement uses TRBV9 and TRBJ2-5, with D possibly called TRBD1 or TRBD2 (5 bases each). The CDR3 has 16 residues. Germline CDR1 is SGDLS and CDR2 is YYNGEE. V was pared by 3 bases and J by 3 bases, with 18 bases between. The CDR3 nucleotides are TGTGCCAGCAGCGAGGGGTTTGGAACGAGGGAAGAGACCCAGTACTTC. This encodes CASSEGFGTREETQYF.

This clonotype has ten or more counts. CDR3: CSAYLWWDSNQPQHF. Written as DNA, the CDR3 is TGCAGTGCGTACCTTTGGTGGGATAGCAATCAGCCCCAGCATTTT. The gene calls are TRBV20-1 and TRBJ1-5; the D is unclear. The CDR3 runs 15 residues. Germline values: CDR1 DFQATT, CDR2 SNEGSKA (reference sequence). With 6 bases removed from V and 0 bases from J, the gap between germline ends came to 15 bases.

This clonotype has more than one count but fewer than ten. V and J are TRBV25-1 and TRBJ1-6; D call uncertain. CDR3 length equals 13 residues. Germline lookup yields CDR1 MGHDK and CDR2 SYGVNS. V was trimmed by 3 bases and J by 7 bases, leaving 7 bases between them. The CDR3 sequence is CASSDAWNSPLHF. The DNA of the CDR3 is TGTGCCAGCAGTGATGCATGGAATTCACCCCTCCACTTT.

The J gene is TRBJ2-2, the V gene TRBV6-2 or TRBV6-3, with a weak D call TRBD2 (6 bases). Trimming stripped 6 bases from V and 1 base from J, with 15 bases between. Germline V gene sequence: CDR1 MNHEY, CDR2 SVGEGT. The length of the CDR3 is 16 residues. The CDR3 DNA sequence: TGTGCCAGCAGCCGCTGGATTAGCGGGAACACCGGGGAGCTGTTTTTT. Translation gives CASSRWISGNTGELFF.

This clonotype showed up many times. This chain connects TRBV7-6 to TRBJ2-3, with a weak D call TRBD2 (6 bases). The germline V gene has CDR1 SGHVS and CDR2 FNYEAQ. The CDR3 contains 16 residues. V was clipped by 0 bases and J by 1 base, with 11 bases between them. CDR3 protein: CASSLAGGTGTDTQYF. CDR3 nucleotides: TGTGCCAGCAGCTTAGCTGGCGGGACCGGCACAGATACGCAGTATTTT.

V and J are TRBV6-2 or TRBV6-3 and TRBJ2-1, with D possibly being TRBD2 (5 bases). V shed 5 bases and J shed 3 bases, with 23 bases lying between them. This CDR3 has 18 amino acids. Germline V gives CDR1 MNHEY, CDR2 SVGEGT. The DNA for the CDR3 is TGTGCCAGCAGTATCCCCCCGCGGGCAGCATCCATCTACAATGAGCAGTTCTTC. It is translated as CASSIPPRAASIYNEQFF.

The gene calls are TRBV27 and TRBJ1-1, with 7 positions matching TRBD1. Germline lookup yields CDR1 MNHEY and CDR2 SMNVEV (reference sequence). This CDR3 region has 16 residues. V was clipped by 4 bases and J by 6 bases; unmatched bases: 14. CDR3 DNA sequence: TGTGCCAGCAGTTCGCTCACAGGGGTCGTTGTCTCTGAAGCTTTCTTT. As protein: CASSSLTGVVVSEAFF.

This clonotype was recorded at least ten times. The genes are TRBV12-3 or TRBV12-4 and TRBJ2-1; 14 nucleotides line up with TRBD2. The CDR3 length is 14 residues. Trimming at V came to 5 bases and at J to 9 bases, leaving 3 bases not matched to a gene. The CDR3 region has the DNA TGTGCCAGCAGTCTTGGGACTAGCGGGAGTGAGCAGTTCTTC. It yields the protein CASSLGTSGSEQFF.

Regarding this clonotype: This clone may be a read error of a much larger clone one base away. The J gene is TRBJ2-5, the V gene TRBV2; 8 bases are a match to TRBD2. This CDR3 contains 13 residues. Germline values: CDR1 SNHLY, CDR2 FYNNEI. CDR3 coding DNA: TGTTCCAGCGTCCTAAGCGCGGGGGGGACCCAGTACTTC. It yields the protein CSSVLSAGGTQYF.

Many counts were recorded for this clonotype. The chain uses TRBV29-1 and TRBJ2-5; TRBD1 matches at 9 bases. The CDR3 is 17 residues long. Germline lookup yields CDR1 SQVTM and CDR2 ANQGSEA. J gave up 3 bases and V 0 bases, and 11 bases lay outside the gene matches. The CDR3 nucleotides read TGCAGCGTTGAAGATGGGGGCAGGACAGGGGATGAAGAGACCCAGTACTTC. Translated, it gives CSVEDGGRTGDEETQYF.

This clonotype was found many times. CDR3 sequence: CASRRGTEGNTIYF. As DNA, the CDR3 is TGTGCCAGCAGACGAGGGACAGAGGGAAACACCATATATTTT. V and J are TRBV28 and TRBJ1-3; TRBD1 aligns across 7 bases. The V segment lost 6 bases and the J segment 4 bases; nucleotides outside the gene matches: 6. Germline CDR1 is MDHEN and CDR2 is SYDVKM. This CDR3 spans 14 amino acids.

In this sample, this clonotype turned up many times. The rearrangement links TRBV2 to TRBJ1-4; tentative D call: TRBD1 (5 bases). Germline V gene lookup returns CDR1 SNHLY and CDR2 FYNNEI. V was pared by 4 bases and J by 4 bases, with 10 bases between. This CDR3 is built from 14 residues. The CDR3 nucleotides read TGTGCCAGCAGTGTGGACACCCATAATGAAAAACTGTTTTTT. This codes for CASSVDTHNEKLFF.